A selection of T cell receptor beta chains follows, all from one sample in a study of cytomegalovirus exposure and HLA in healthy donors. Here immunoSEQ multiplex PCR was the method, and the copy in TCRdb shows in-frame clones only, minus some. The sample carries under 150,000 clones, around 87% recorded once. Sequencing input: PBMCs. The receptors were sampled from a woman aged 25 to 39 in good health and CMV-seronegative. CDR3s include the opening cysteine and the closing phenylalanine or tryptophan. D genes are given only for firm matches. Part of the rows lack a size; the others show once, few, many or a class for expanded clones.

V gene	J gene	clone size	D gene	CDR3 protein	CDR3 DNA
TRBV27	TRBJ2-1	.	TRBD2	CATHGAGGLSNEQFF	TGTGCCACCCACGGGGCGGGGGGGCTGAGCAATGAGCAGTTCTTC
TRBV7-9	TRBJ1-2	.	TRBD1	CASSPPRQGAKYIGGYTF	TGTGCCAGCAGCCCACCTCGCCAGGGGGCGAAATATATTGGGGGCTACACCTTC
TRBV4-3	TRBJ2-1	.	TRBD2	CASSQGFRLAGVDYNEQFF	TGCGCCAGCAGCCAAGGGTTTAGACTAGCGGGAGTGGACTACAATGAGCAGTTCTTC
TRBV4-2	TRBJ2-1	.	TRBD2	CASSQGLAGGYMGNEQFF	TGTGCCAGCAGCCAAGGTCTAGCGGGAGGGTATATGGGCAATGAGCAGTTCTTC
TRBV9	TRBJ2-2	.	.	CASSVGGGTGELFF	TGTGCCAGCAGCGTAGGAGGGGGCACCGGGGAGCTGTTTTTT
TRBV6-1	TRBJ1-4	.	TRBD1	CASSPGTGSEKLFF	TGTGCCAGCAGTCCCGGGACAGGGAGTGAAAAACTGTTTTTT
TRBV19	TRBJ1-1	.	.	CASKADRWNTEAFF	TGTGCCTCCAAAGCCGACAGGTGGAACACTGAAGCTTTCTTT
TRBV19	TRBJ1-1	once	.	CASGAGTEAFF	TGTGCCAGTGGGGCGGGAACTGAAGCTTTCTTT
TRBV10-3	TRBJ1-5	.	TRBD1	CAISETNRGDQPQHF	TGTGCCATCAGTGAGACGAACAGGGGAGATCAGCCCCAGCATTTT
TRBV2	TRBJ1-1	.	.	CASTNGGIGNTEAFF	TGTGCCAGCACTAACGGAGGGATTGGCAACACTGAAGCTTTCTTT
TRBV27	TRBJ2-7	.	TRBD2	CASSSDGLAGGLYEQYF	TGTGCCAGCAGTTCAGACGGACTAGCGGGGGGACTATACGAGCAGTACTTC
TRBV4-2	TRBJ2-6	.	.	CASSQDVQAGANVLTF	TGTGCCAGCAGCCAAGATGTGCAGGCTGGGGCCAACGTCCTGACTTTC
TRBV5-4	TRBJ1-5	.	.	CANQASDFGNDNQPQHF	TGTGCCAACCAGGCATCGGACTTCGGGAATGACAATCAGCCCCAGCATTTT
TRBV27	TRBJ2-2	.	.	CASSFTGTGELFF	TGTGCCAGCAGTTTCACAGGCACCGGGGAGCTGTTTTTT
TRBV28	TRBJ1-5	.	TRBD1	CASNLDRGQPQHF	TGTGCCAGCAACTTAGACAGGGGACAGCCCCAGCATTTT
TRBV27	TRBJ1-1	few	.	CASSSRTQTEAFF	TGTGCCAGCAGTTCACGGACACAAACTGAAGCTTTCTTT
TRBV5-4	TRBJ2-6	.	TRBD2	CASSSHPGLVVLSGANVLTF	TGTGCCAGCAGCTCCCACCCCGGACTAGTGGTTCTCTCTGGGGCCAACGTCCTGACTTTC
TRBV7-3	TRBJ2-2	.	.	CASSPPFNTGELFF	TGTGCCAGCAGCCCCCCCTTTAACACCGGGGAGCTGTTTTTT
TRBV30	TRBJ1-2	.	.	CACGPGGNYGYTF	TGTGCCTGCGGCCCGGGAGGGAACTATGGCTACACCTTC
TRBV19	TRBJ2-2	.	.	CASKDSGPNTGELFF	TGTGCCAGTAAGGACAGCGGACCGAACACCGGGGAGCTGTTTTTT
TRBV15	TRBJ2-7	.	.	CATSTRGARSEQYF	TGTGCCACCAGCACCAGGGGAGCCAGGTCCGAGCAGTACTTC
TRBV28	TRBJ2-7	.	.	CASTGSNSYEQYF	TGTGCCAGCACCGGGAGCAACTCCTACGAGCAGTACTTC
TRBV21-1	TRBJ2-1	.	.	CASSKRDSESYNEQFF	TGTGCCAGCAGCAAGAGGGACAGCGAGTCCTACAATGAGCAGTTCTTC
TRBV5-5	TRBJ2-7	.	TRBD1	CASSYSQGTHSYEQYF	TGTGCCAGCAGCTACTCACAGGGGACCCACTCCTACGAGCAGTACTTC
TRBV2	TRBJ2-3	.	.	CASSEGYRTRGSYTQYF	TGTGCCAGCAGTGAAGGTTATAGGACTAGGGGGTCCTATACGCAGTATTTT
TRBV4-2	TRBJ2-7	.	TRBD1	CASSQTGAPPYEQYF	TGTGCCAGCAGCCAAACAGGGGCCCCCCCCTACGAGCAGTACTTC
TRBV9	TRBJ1-2	.	.	CASRDGGGYTF	TGTGCCAGCAGAGACGGGGGAGGCTACACCTTC
TRBV14	TRBJ1-2	.	.	CASSLIHLVGYTF	TGTGCCAGCAGCCTAATACACCTCGTCGGCTACACCTTC
TRBV30	TRBJ2-7	.	TRBD2	CAWKASGSLYEQYF	TGTGCCTGGAAGGCTAGCGGGAGTCTTTACGAGCAGTACTTC
TRBV4-2	TRBJ2-6	.	.	CASSQRTPNSGANVLTF	TGTGCCAGCAGCCAACGGACACCGAACTCTGGGGCCAACGTCCTGACTTTC
TRBV28	TRBJ1-1	once	.	CASRGQEGNTEAFF	TGTGCCAGCAGGGGGCAAGAAGGGAACACTGAAGCTTTCTTT
TRBV6-4	TRBJ2-2	.	.	CASSDSRFPGELFF	TGTGCCAGCAGTGACTCGAGGTTTCCCGGGGAGCTGTTTTTT
TRBV6-5	TRBJ2-2	few	TRBD1	CASSYRWTGREELFF	TGTGCCAGCAGTTACCGTTGGACAGGGAGAGAGGAGCTGTTTTTT
TRBV7-9	TRBJ2-3	.	.	CASSPRAGSRADTQYF	TGTGCCAGCAGCCCCCGCGCGGGGTCGAGGGCAGATACGCAGTATTTT
TRBV28	TRBJ1-1	few	.	CASSSGQNTEAFF	TGTGCCAGCAGTTCCGGACAGAACACTGAAGCTTTCTTT
TRBV9	TRBJ2-1	.	.	CASSAPGLLASYNEQFF	TGTGCCAGCAGCGCTCCGGGACTTCTGGCCTCCTACAATGAGCAGTTCTTC
TRBV7-2	TRBJ1-2	.	TRBD1	CASSTRQGAEYGYTF	TGTGCCAGCAGCACAAGACAGGGGGCAGAGTATGGCTACACCTTC
TRBV27	TRBJ1-2	few	.	CASRDNNVYGYTF	TGTGCCAGCCGGGACAATAATGTATATGGCTACACCTTC
TRBV19	TRBJ1-2	.	.	CASSIRGYGYTF	TGTGCCAGTAGTATTCGGGGGTATGGCTACACCTTC
TRBV6-6	TRBJ1-5	few	TRBD1	CASSRGQGVQPQHF	TGTGCCAGCAGCCGAGGACAGGGGGTTCAGCCCCAGCATTTT
TRBV7-2	TRBJ2-3	.	TRBD2	CASSLGWSGGVSDTQYF	TGTGCCAGCAGCTTAGGTTGGAGCGGGGGGGTCTCAGATACGCAGTATTTT
TRBV28	TRBJ1-6	.	.	CASTSQGGSPLHF	TGTGCCAGCACTTCACAGGGCGGTTCACCCCTCCACTTT
TRBV15	TRBJ1-1	.	.	CATSRGKQASAFF	TGTGCCACCAGCAGAGGTAAACAGGCTTCAGCTTTCTTT
TRBV6-1	TRBJ2-7	.	.	CASTGFPYEQYF	TGTGCCAGCACAGGGTTCCCCTACGAGCAGTACTTC
TRBV5-5	TRBJ1-4	.	.	CASSPLTGGNEKLFF	TGTGCCAGCAGCCCTTTGACGGGGGGTAATGAAAAACTGTTTTTT
TRBV10-3	TRBJ1-2	.	.	CAISRTDNYGYTF	TGTGCCATCAGCAGGACAGATAACTATGGCTACACCTTC
TRBV7-8	TRBJ1-5	.	TRBD1	CTSSFSGTAHNQPQHF	TGTACCAGCAGCTTCTCCGGGACAGCCCACAATCAGCCCCAGCATTTT
TRBV19	TRBJ2-1	.	TRBD1	CASSIDYGTGGHNEQFF	TGTGCCAGTAGTATAGATTATGGGACAGGGGGCCACAATGAGCAGTTCTTC
TRBV19	TRBJ1-1	.	.	CASNSGTRNTEAFF	TGTGCCAGTAATTCAGGGACAAGGAACACTGAAGCTTTCTTT
TRBV4-3	TRBJ2-7	.	TRBD2	CASSQGTSGSEEQYF	TGCGCCAGCAGCCAAGGCACTAGCGGGAGTGAAGAGCAGTACTTC
TRBV7-9	TRBJ2-1	.	TRBD1	CASSNWTGQNEQFF	TGTGCCAGCAGCAACTGGACAGGGCAGAATGAGCAGTTCTTC
TRBV27	TRBJ1-1	once	TRBD1	CASSGTGGFTEAFF	TGTGCCAGCAGTGGGACAGGGGGGTTTACTGAAGCTTTCTTT
TRBV30	TRBJ1-5	.	TRBD1	CAWSDGQGHQPQHF	TGTGCCTGGAGTGACGGACAGGGCCATCAGCCCCAGCATTTT
TRBV6-5	TRBJ1-6	.	.	CASSYGSNSPLHF	TGTGCCAGCAGTTACGGTAGTAATTCACCCCTCCACTTT
TRBV5-1	TRBJ2-1	.	TRBD2	CASSLVLAGADEQFF	TGCGCCAGCAGCTTGGTATTAGCGGGAGCTGATGAGCAGTTCTTC
TRBV7-2	TRBJ2-1	many	.	CASSPRQLNSNEQFF	TGTGCCAGCAGCCCGCGCCAACTAAACTCCAATGAGCAGTTCTTC